Listed below are T cell receptor beta chains from one sample, sequenced in a study of blood T cell repertoires in COVID-19. Sequenced by immunoSEQ multiplex PCR; TCRdb stores in-frame clones only, minus some. The repertoire holds 200,000 to 300,000 clones, with 70% to 85% as singletons. Sample: peripheral blood. The receptors shown here come from a woman older than 75 with acute or convalescent COVID-19. The CDR3 runs from the conserved cysteine through the conserved F or W. A D gene is named only where the DNA matches it firmly. The size of a clone is reported for some rows only, either as once, few or many, or as a class for expanded clones.

clone size: NA; V gene: TRBV4-2; D gene: NA; J gene: TRBJ2-3; CDR3 protein: CASSQARPVERRYADTQYF; CDR3 DNA: TGTGCCAGCAGCCAAGCCCGCCCGGTGGAGCGGAGATACGCAGATACGCAGTATTTT
clone size: NA; V gene: TRBV18; D gene: NA; J gene: TRBJ2-7; CDR3 protein: CASSQQGYEQYF; CDR3 DNA: TGTGCCAGCTCTCAGCAGGGATACGAGCAGTACTTC
clone size: NA; V gene: TRBV28; D gene: TRBD1; J gene: TRBJ1-4; CDR3 protein: CASSLWAGGREKLFF; CDR3 DNA: TGTGCCAGCAGTTTATGGGCAGGGGGAAGGGAAAAACTGTTTTTT
clone size: NA; V gene: TRBV7-9; D gene: NA; J gene: TRBJ2-2; CDR3 protein: CASSLGSYDTGELFF; CDR3 DNA: TGTGCCAGCAGCTTGGGCTCTTACGACACCGGGGAGCTGTTTTTT
clone size: NA; V gene: TRBV9; D gene: TRBD1; J gene: TRBJ1-4; CDR3 protein: CASSVGDRAREKLFF; CDR3 DNA: TGTGCCAGCAGCGTAGGGGACAGGGCTAGAGAAAAACTGTTTTTT
clone size: few; V gene: TRBV6-5; D gene: NA; J gene: TRBJ1-2; CDR3 protein: CASADQGYGYTF; CDR3 DNA: TGTGCCAGCGCAGACCAGGGGTATGGCTACACCTTC
clone size: NA; V gene: TRBV2; D gene: NA; J gene: TRBJ2-1; CDR3 protein: CASSAGFSYNEQFF; CDR3 DNA: TGTGCCAGCAGTGCAGGGTTCTCCTACAATGAGCAGTTCTTC
clone size: many; V gene: TRBV28; D gene: NA; J gene: TRBJ1-1; CDR3 protein: CASSSIGGRTEAFF; CDR3 DNA: TGTGCCAGCAGCTCAATTGGTGGGAGGACTGAAGCTTTCTTT
clone size: NA; V gene: TRBV6-1; D gene: TRBD2; J gene: TRBJ2-3; CDR3 protein: CASSEGTSGDTQYF; CDR3 DNA: TGTGCCAGCAGTGAAGGGACTAGCGGTGATACGCAGTATTTT
clone size: NA; V gene: TRBV5-1; D gene: NA; J gene: TRBJ1-3; CDR3 protein: CASSPSTAQGNTIYF; CDR3 DNA: TGCGCCAGCAGCCCGTCGACAGCGCAGGGAAACACCATATATTTT
clone size: once; V gene: TRBV28; D gene: TRBD1; J gene: TRBJ1-2; CDR3 protein: CASSTGTVGYTF; CDR3 DNA: TGTGCCAGCAGTACCGGGACAGTAGGCTACACCTTC
clone size: NA; V gene: TRBV19; D gene: NA; J gene: TRBJ1-1; CDR3 protein: CASSIREMPRAFF; CDR3 DNA: TGTGCCAGTAGTATCCGGGAGATGCCTCGAGCTTTCTTT
clone size: NA; V gene: TRBV27; D gene: TRBD1; J gene: TRBJ2-2; CDR3 protein: CASSFTRGLGGELFF; CDR3 DNA: TGTGCCAGCAGTTTTACCAGGGGGCTAGGGGGGGAGCTGTTTTTT
clone size: few; V gene: TRBV7-3; D gene: NA; J gene: TRBJ1-2; CDR3 protein: CASSLKGGRGSPNYGYTF; CDR3 DNA: TGTGCCAGCAGCTTAAAAGGGGGGAGGGGCTCCCCTAACTATGGCTACACCTTC
clone size: NA; V gene: TRBV24-1; D gene: NA; J gene: TRBJ2-1; CDR3 protein: CATSNRATYNEQFF; CDR3 DNA: TGTGCCACCAGTAACAGGGCTACGTACAATGAGCAGTTCTTC
clone size: NA; V gene: TRBV3-1/TRBV3-2; D gene: TRBD2; J gene: TRBJ2-7; CDR3 protein: CASSQDFPKLAGTHEQYF; CDR3 DNA: TGTGCCAGCAGCCAAGATTTTCCCAAGCTAGCGGGGACCCACGAGCAGTACTTC
clone size: NA; V gene: TRBV5-6; D gene: TRBD2; J gene: TRBJ2-7; CDR3 protein: CASSWGVGTRILDEQYF; CDR3 DNA: TGTGCCAGCAGCTGGGGGGTAGGGACTAGGATCCTGGACGAGCAGTACTTC